This T cell receptor (beta chain) was retrieved from a study of shared clonotypes between healthy human individuals. Study context: The cohort had two women and a few men, ages 18 to 49.

Study-wide results and caveats: Only a few donors were included, so the genetic and exposure-history diversity represented was limited. Estimated richness was generally greater in naive than memory subsets.

Details on this clone: What it binds is not known.

Using immunoSEQ multiplex PCR, the repertoire was profiled, and TCRdb retains in-frame clones only, with some absent. The table lists roughly 1 million clones, approximately 80% of them singletons, with 0.52% in the top ten. Trimming left V 2 bases short and J 3 bases short, with 12 bases between. CDR3 length: 14 amino acids. The V gene's germline CDR1 is GTSNPN and CDR2 SVGIG (reference sequence). Material for sequencing was memory CD4+ T cells from PBMCs. Subset defined: CD45RA-negative fraction. The chain is built from TRBV30 and TRBJ2-3; no definite D call. The source of this sequence is a man aged 18 to 29 in good health. Some clones in this sample may be carry-over from other donors' samples. CDR3 nucleotide sequence: TGTGCCTGGAGTCCCATGACCGTGACAGATACGCAGTATTTT. Translated: CAWSPMTVTDTQYF.